The 17 T cell receptor beta chains listed next were all sequenced from one sample in a study of spatial heterogeneity in lung cancer. TCRdb re-derived calls from the 5' RACE reads in MiXCR, one entry per CDR3 protein. The sample includes tens of thousands of distinct CDR3 sequences, more than 10% of them seen just once. This sample's time point: sample taken at primary tumor resection. Sequencing used PBMCs, obtained at surgery. Every receptor here comes from a male donor with early-stage non-small cell lung cancer.

This clonotype was seen more than once but under ten times. CDR3 DNA: TGCAGTGCTAGAGGAGGCCAGCGGGAGATCATTGCGGCCAAAAACATTCAGTACTTC. The encoded protein is CSARGGQREIIAAKNIQYF. The chain couples TRBV20-1 to TRBJ2-4; 8 bases agree with TRBD2. V was pared by 1 base and J by 1 base, with 15 bases of the junction left unmatched. CDR1 is DFQATT and CDR2 is SNEGSKA in the germline V gene (reference sequence). CDR3 size: 19 residues.

This clonotype was counted ten times or more. V and J are TRBV28 and TRBJ1-1; weak D call: TRBD1 (5 bases). The V end was cut by 6 bases, the J end by 0 bases, with 11 bases between. The CDR3 covers 14 residues. Germline assignment: CDR1 MDHEN and CDR2 SYDVKM. CDR3 nucleotides: TGTGCCAGCAGCTTCCAGGGCATGAACACTGAAGCTTTCTTT. Translating gives CASSFQGMNTEAFF.

This rearrangement joins TRBV3-1 to TRBJ2-5; D is uncertain. This CDR3 contains 17 residues. The ends were cut back, 0 bases at V and 1 base at J, with 15 bases in the middle. CDR1 is LGHDT, CDR2 YNNKEL, per germline (reference sequence). Here the CDR3 reads CASSQEKIGSRQETQYF. CDR3 nucleotides: TGTGCCAGCAGCCAAGAGAAGATTGGCAGTCGCCAAGAGACCCAGTACTTC.

The chain has TRBV28 and TRBJ1-5; tentative D call: TRBD1 (5 bases). CDR1 is MDHEN, CDR2 SYDVKM, per germline. This CDR3 is 12 amino acids long. V gave up 10 bases and J gave up 7 bases, with 14 bases separating them. The CDR3 DNA reads TGTGCCACCACAGGATCTGACCAGCCCCAGCATTTT. Translated, it gives CATTGSDQPQHF.

The chain has TRBV20-1 and TRBJ1-3, with 8 bases fitting TRBD1. This CDR3 contains 13 residues. Germline loops: CDR1 DFQATT, CDR2 SNEGSKA (reference sequence). After removal of 4 bases from V and 7 bases from J, the junction contained 6 bases not matched to a gene. The CDR3 protein is CSANGQGHNTIYF. CDR3 bases: TGCAGTGCTAATGGACAGGGTCACAACACCATATATTTT.

This clonotype has ten or more counts. This CDR3 reads CASSPSGSLNEQYF. CDR3 sequence (DNA): TGTGCCAGCAGCCCTAGCGGGAGTTTAAACGAGCAGTACTTC. The rearrangement joins TRBV7-3 to TRBJ2-7; TRBD2 aligns across 10 bases. J was trimmed by 5 bases and V by 5 bases; bases with no gene match: 6. The CDR3 runs 14 residues. The V gene's germline CDR1 is SGHTA and CDR2 FQGTGA.

In its sample, this clonotype was seen many times. The chain joins TRBV7-2 to TRBJ1-4; TRBD1 aligns across 9 bases. This CDR3 comprises 14 residues. With 5 bases clipped from V and 6 bases from J, the junction kept 4 bases outside the gene matches. CDR1 and CDR2 (germline): SGHTA, FQGNSA. The CDR3 coding sequence is TGTGCCAGCAGCCTGGACAGGGGAGATGAAAAACTGTTTTTT. Encoded protein: CASSLDRGDEKLFF.

This sequence joins TRBV28 and TRBJ2-7; unclear D gene. V was cut by 6 bases and J by 3 bases, with 15 bases left in between. This CDR3 region has 14 residues. CDR1 is MDHEN, CDR2 SYDVKM, per germline. The CDR3, as DNA: TGTGCCAGCAGCAGTCTTCGGGCCTACTACGAGCAGTACTTC. The encoded protein is CASSSLRAYYEQYF.

This clonotype came up a few times. The chain combines TRBV10-2 with TRBJ2-7; D perhaps matches TRBD2 (5 bases). The CDR3 consists of 13 residues. Germline assignment: CDR1 WSHSY and CDR2 SAAADI. With 7 bases removed from V and 2 bases from J, the gap between germline ends came to 12 bases. The CDR3 sequence: CASTADGTYEQYF. CDR3 nucleotide sequence: TGCGCCAGCACCGCGGACGGGACCTACGAGCAGTACTTC.

CDR3 region: CASSPGTNYNEQFF. For the CDR3, the DNA is TGCGCCAGCAGCCCCGGGACAAATTACAATGAGCAGTTCTTC. The chain is built from TRBV10-1 and TRBJ2-1; tentative D call: TRBD1 (6 bases). The CDR3 has 14 amino acids. The V gene's germline CDR1 is WNHNN and CDR2 SYGVQD (reference sequence). V lost 6 bases, J lost 4 bases, and 13 bases lay in between.

J is TRBJ1-6 and V is TRBV27; D uncertain. V dropped 6 bases and J dropped 5 bases, with 23 bases sitting between them. Germline lookup yields CDR1 MNHEY and CDR2 SMNVEV (reference sequence). CDR3 size: 18 residues. As DNA, the CDR3 is TGTGCCAGCAGGCGGGCCGAAAACACCATCGTAGATAATTCACCCCTCCACTTT. Protein: CASRRAENTIVDNSPLHF.

There are a few counts of this clonotype. The chain couples TRBV20-1 to TRBJ2-7; 9 bases map to TRBD1. Germline lookup yields CDR1 DFQATT and CDR2 SNEGSKA (reference sequence). The V gene end was trimmed by 3 bases and the J gene end by 4 bases; junction bases not matched to a gene: 7. The CDR3 loop spans 14 amino acids. CDR3 nucleotide sequence: TGCAGTGCTAGGCGAGGGACAGGGTCTTACGAGCAGTACTTC. Its translation is CSARRGTGSYEQYF.

This clonotype has a handful of counts. V gene TRBV27 combines with J gene TRBJ2-7; TRBD1 is a possible D gene (5 bases). Trimming removed 1 base at V and 5 bases at J, with 9 bases between. The CDR3 has 13 amino acids. In germline, CDR1 is MNHEY, CDR2 SMNVEV (reference sequence). The CDR3 DNA reads as TGTGCCAGCAGTTTATTCAGGGAAAACGAGCAGTACTTC. Protein product: CASSLFRENEQYF.

The chain has TRBV6-5 and TRBJ2-2, with D possibly being TRBD2 (5 bases). Trimming removed 2 bases from V and 3 bases from J, with 10 bases in between. From germline, CDR1 is MNHEY and CDR2 SVGAGI. This CDR3 is 15 amino acids long. The CDR3 DNA sequence: TGTGCCAGCAGTTACCATGGGAGCTACACCGGGGAGCTGTTTTTT. Translating gives CASSYHGSYTGELFF.

This clonotype was found a few times. J is TRBJ2-4 and V is TRBV6-5, with D perhaps TRBD2 (5 bases). Germline V gene lookup returns CDR1 MNHEY and CDR2 SVGAGI. There are 14 residues in the CDR3. V dropped 6 bases and J dropped 1 base, with 10 bases sitting between them. CDR3 protein: CASRKRGAKNIQYF. CDR3 coding DNA: TGTGCCAGCAGGAAGCGAGGGGCCAAAAACATTCAGTACTTC.

In this sample, this clonotype turned up once. The J gene is TRBJ1-1, the V gene TRBV6-2 or TRBV6-3; D is undetermined. Per germline, CDR1 MNHEY and CDR2 SVGEGT. The CDR3 loop spans 13 amino acids. Between the trimmed V and J ends, which lost 4 bases and 2 bases, there was a span of 8 bases. The CDR3 spells CASSWVINTEAFF. The CDR3 coding sequence is TGTGCCAGCAGTTGGGTCATAAACACTGAAGCTTTCTTT.

The sample holds a few counts of this clonotype. In nucleotides, the CDR3 is TGTGCCATCAGTGACCAACCTCGGGGAGGAGAGACCCAGTACTTC. Translation gives CAISDQPRGGETQYF. The rearrangement links TRBV10-3 to TRBJ2-5; TRBD2 might be the D (6 bases). This CDR3 contains 15 residues. The germline V gene encodes CDR1 ENHRY and CDR2 SYGVKD. V was cut by 3 bases and J by 4 bases, with 15 bases left in between.